This passage covers 16 T cell receptor beta chains from one sample sequenced in a study of CXCR3-negative and CXCR3-positive naive CD8 T cells. Preparation of TRB cDNA libraries relied on 5' RACE carrying UMI labels. TCRdb re-called the 5' RACE reads; one entry per CDR3 protein, DNA not given. Its clone listing holds roughly 48,000 distinct CDR3 sequences. The sample taken for sequencing was memory CD8+ T cells from blood. The origin of the receptors is a human donor in good health. Some clones in this sample may be carry-over from other donors' samples.

The J gene is TRBJ2-2, the V gene TRBV27; the D gene TCRdb calls, TRBD2, cannot be checked with no DNA. The CDR3 totals 16 residues. CDR1 MNHEY and CDR2 SMNVEV come from the germline V gene (reference sequence). CDR3 protein: CASSSLAGVSTGELFF.

The V gene is TRBV7-9, the J gene TRBJ2-2. Germline loops: CDR1 SEHNR, CDR2 FQNEAQ (reference sequence). This CDR3 comprises 13 residues. The CDR3 protein is CASGHWNTGELFF.

V is TRBV29-1 and J is TRBJ2-7; TCRdb's D call of TRBD1 is untestable without DNA. Germline values: CDR1 SQVTM, CDR2 ANQGSEA. The CDR3 extends over 12 amino acids. This CDR3 reads CSVRDRVSGQYF.

J is TRBJ1-1 and V is TRBV7-2; as DNA is missing, the TRBD1 call by TCRdb cannot be tested. The CDR3 contains 14 residues. CDR1 is SGHTA, CDR2 FQGNSA, per germline. This chain's CDR3 is CASRRSGGYTEAFF. The full variable domain, its missing parts supplied by reference TRBV7-2 and TRBJ1-1, is GAGVSQSPSNKVTEKGKDVELRCDPISGHTALYWYRQSLGQGLEFLIYFQGNSAPDKSGLPSDRFSAERTGGSVSTLTIQRTQQEDSAVYLCASRRSGGYTEAFFGQGTRLTVV.

The rearrangement uses TRBV20-1 and TRBJ1-6; the D call of TRBD1 rests on TCRdb alone, since no DNA is present to check it. The CDR3 loop spans 15 amino acids. Germline CDR1 reads DFQATT; CDR2 reads SNEGSKA (reference sequence). CDR3 protein: CSAHPPDRESSPLHF.

The chain carries TRBV12-3 or TRBV12-4 and TRBJ2-7; the TCRdb D gene call, TRBD1, has no DNA to confirm it. The CDR3 consists of 14 residues. CDR3 in amino acids: CASSLGAASYEQYF.

CDR3 sequence: CASSQADRVETQYF. The chain employs TRBV3-1 and TRBJ2-5; TCRdb calls TRBD1, which cannot be checked without DNA. This CDR3 is 14 amino acids long. Germline V gives CDR1 LGHDT, CDR2 YNNKEL (reference sequence).

This sequence joins TRBV4-1 and TRBJ2-5; TCRdb designates TRBD1, a call that cannot be tested without DNA. The V gene's germline CDR1 is MGHRA and CDR2 YSYEKL. The CDR3 has 17 residues. The CDR3 loop reads CASSQNSNRDVVETQYF.

The chain links TRBV27 to TRBJ2-1; the D call from TCRdb, TRBD1, cannot be confirmed without DNA. The CDR3 runs 14 residues. Germline values: CDR1 MNHEY, CDR2 SMNVEV (reference sequence). Here the CDR3 reads CASRTLTGSGEQFF.

V is TRBV29-1 and J is TRBJ2-1. This CDR3 region has 12 residues. The germline CDR1 and CDR2 sequences are SQVTM and ANQGSEA. The chain's CDR3 is CSVVSSYNEQFF.

The chain carries TRBV20-1 and TRBJ2-7. The CDR3 length is 14 residues. Per germline, CDR1 DFQATT and CDR2 SNEGSKA (reference sequence). This chain's CDR3 is CSASSLEGIYEQYF.

This chain joins TRBV29-1 and TRBJ2-3; TCRdb gives TRBD2 as the D gene, but with no DNA this cannot be confirmed. Germline values: CDR1 SQVTM, CDR2 ANQGSEA. The CDR3 totals 14 residues. Here the CDR3 reads CSVPWLAGEDTQYF.

V gene TRBV7-3 combines with J gene TRBJ1-1; the D call from TCRdb, TRBD1, cannot be confirmed without DNA. The CDR3 has 16 amino acids. Germline V gene data show CDR1 as SGHTA and CDR2 as FQGTGA. CDR3 loop: CASATGAIGANTEAFF.

The chain couples TRBV4-3 to TRBJ1-1; TCRdb proposes TRBD1, but this gene call is untestable without DNA. The CDR3 has 15 amino acids. Per germline, CDR1 LGHNA and CDR2 YSLEER. The chain's CDR3 is CASSQGTTGSLEAFF.

The chain joins TRBV29-1 to TRBJ2-7; the TRBD1 assignment by TCRdb is unverifiable without DNA. The CDR3 is 13 residues long. The germline V gene has CDR1 SQVTM and CDR2 ANQGSEA. The CDR3 sequence is CSVVGTGSYEQYF.

The V call is TRBV12-3 or TRBV12-4, the J call TRBJ2-7; TCRdb proposes TRBD1, but this gene call is untestable without DNA. The CDR3 totals 12 residues. CDR3 protein: CASSFGAYEQYF.